This T cell receptor beta chain appears in the sequencing data of a study of blood T cell repertoires in COVID-19 (dated by TCRdb to the early 2020s). Context from the whole study: Samples from collaborators originated in the United States, Italy and Spain and spanned both the acute and convalescent phases of COVID-19. The material from the prospective study consisted of cDNA or gDNA derived from T cells, B-cell-depleted T cells, or PBMCs. Subjects who had been exposed to COVID-19, were actively infected with it, or had recovered from it provided the deeply sampled blood TCRbeta repertoires that made up the dataset. A freely available public database, intended as a resource for researchers studying the immune response to SARS-CoV-2, is where the repertoires were released. Samples were obtained from the ongoing ImmuneRACE study (first 160 participants) and from some 1,300 subjects provided by 6 global collaborators. A de-identified subject ID, COVID-19 status, age in years and sex were almost always included in the sample metadata. Where available, HLA class I and class II types were obtained from metadata supplied by the sample provider rather than from assay-based typing.

TCRbeta CDR3 regions were amplified from genomic DNA using the immunoSEQ Assay, a bias-controlled multiplex PCR. The paper's data handling went like this. The number of nucleated cells in each sample was estimated from the amplification of reference gene primers within the assay. To quantify the absolute abundance of each unique TCRbeta CDR3 rearrangement, sequence reads were collapsed and filtered. Productive Simpson clonality was computed per sample as the square root of Simpson's diversity index over productive rearrangements. What TCRdb holds here is the immuneACCESS table cut down to in-frame rearrangements. Part of the clones is not present; checked against another copy, under half of the missing clones reflect an unresolved V gene, and the others are unexplained. V, J and clone size were drawn from that table, and D and trimming were deduced from the DNA. Present in this sample are approximately 90,000 clones, about 90% of which were seen just once. The ten largest account for approximately 7% of the sample.

Each collaborating institution followed its own protocols to collect whole blood in K2EDTA tubes. For TCRbeta analysis, collaborator samples were shipped as frozen whole blood, as isolated PBMCs, or as DNA extracted from either sample type. The germline V gene (reference sequence) sets CDR1 to LGHDT and CDR2 to YNNKEL. The CDR3 starts with the cysteine, ends with the phenylalanine, and has 15 residues. Only the CDR3 region is kept as DNA, spanning 45 bases read in frame from base 1. Unmatched junction bases come to 10, with V trimmed by 2 bases and J by 12 bases. Points the paper makes about the study in general: The quantity of clinical and demographic metadata differed by source and by participant and was supplied without curation.

A note on this clone: Its antigen target is currently unknown. Per-base qualities were not stored, and no clone one base away is much larger.

This sequence originates from a human donor with acute or convalescent COVID-19. The donor label of this sample is uncertain. What was sequenced was peripheral blood. The chain couples TRBV3-1 (or the pseudogene TRBV3-2) to TRBJ1-6, with 7 middle bases fitting TRBD1. The CDR3 region has the sequence CASSQSGTVSLPLHF. The nucleotide sequence is given as TGTGCCAGCAGCCAATCCGGGACAGTTAGTCTACCCCTCCACTTT.